The 29 T cell receptor beta chains presented below share a single source sample, sequenced in a study of T cells in localized non-small cell lung cancer. TCRdb's copy holds only in-frame clones and misses some; the assay was immunoSEQ multiplex PCR. The sample lists tens of thousands of clones; 80% to 85% were seen once. The sample here was peripheral blood mononuclear cells, taken before any cancer treatment. The receptors originated from a man aged 40 to 70 with stage III lung adenocarcinoma.

The chain joins TRBV7-9 to TRBJ2-7, with D possibly TRBD2 on 5 matching bases. CDR3 length equals 13 residues. Per germline, CDR1 SEHNR and CDR2 FQNEAQ (reference sequence). Trimming stripped 5 bases from V and 2 bases from J, with 10 bases between. CDR3 nucleotides: TGTGCCAGCAGCCCGGACTTTACCTACGAGCAGTACTTC. Protein sequence: CASSPDFTYEQYF.

The chain combines TRBV7-6 with TRBJ1-2, with TRBD1 matching over 7 bases. Germline V gene data show CDR1 as SGHVS and CDR2 as FNYEAQ. The junction had 11 bases not matched to a gene; V was cut back by 2 bases and J by 8 bases. The CDR3 contains 15 residues. The CDR3 region has the DNA TGTGCCAGCAGCTTAACGCCCCAGGGGGGTGAGGGCTACACCTTC. Its protein product is CASSLTPQGGEGYTF.

With regard to this clone: Other nucleotide sequences in the sample specify the same CDR3. The V and J genes are TRBV7-9 and TRBJ2-3, with a possible D match to TRBD1 (6 bases). CDR3 length: 12 amino acids. Trimming removed 3 bases at V and 6 bases at J, with 7 bases between. CDR1 and CDR2 (germline): SEHNR, FQNEAQ (reference sequence). The CDR3 loop reads CASSLGADTQYF. In nucleotides, the CDR3 is TGTGCCAGCAGCTTGGGGGCGGATACGCAGTATTTT.

In its sample, this clone was seen a few times. The chain recombines TRBV29-1 with TRBJ1-1; a weak D match, TRBD1 (5 bases). Germline CDR1 reads SQVTM; CDR2 reads ANQGSEA. Between the trimmed V and J ends, which lost 0 bases and 4 bases, there was a span of 18 bases. The CDR3 loop spans 16 amino acids. The CDR3 DNA sequence: TGCAGCGTTGAAGATAATCGGGGGATTCGGACCACTGAAGCTTTCTTT. It yields the protein CSVEDNRGIRTTEAFF.

As concerns this clone: Within the sample, other DNA sequences also encode this same CDR3. The chain employs TRBV4-2 and TRBJ2-2; D possibly matches TRBD1 or TRBD2 (5 bases each). V lost 3 bases, J lost 2 bases, and 13 bases lay in between. Per the germline V gene, CDR1 is LGHNA and CDR2 is YNFKEQ. The CDR3 is 16 residues long. In DNA, the CDR3 is TGTGCCAGCAGCCAGGGGACCGCCCGAAACACCGGGGAGCTGTTTTTT. It codes for CASSQGTARNTGELFF.

In this sample, this clone turned up a few times. The rearrangement joins TRBV19 to TRBJ1-1; unclear D gene. The CDR3 extends over 11 amino acids. CDR1 and CDR2 from the germline V gene are LNHDA and SQIVND (reference sequence). V was cut by 7 bases and J by 0 bases, with 3 bases left in between. The CDR3 spells CASKMNTEAFF. For the CDR3, the DNA is TGTGCCAGTAAAATGAACACTGAAGCTTTCTTT.

The rearrangement uses TRBV9 and TRBJ2-1; 9 nucleotides line up with TRBD1. This CDR3 is 16 amino acids long. Germline V lookup: CDR1 SGDLS, CDR2 YYNGEE. The junction had 14 bases not matched to a gene; V was cut back by 4 bases and J by 9 bases. As DNA, the CDR3 is TGTGCCAGCAGCCCCGGACAGGGGAGAGTACAGGGTGAGCAGTTCTTC. It specifies CASSPGQGRVQGEQFF.

The CDR3 region is CASSRPALAGASDTQYF. The CDR3 DNA reads as TGTGCCAGCAGCCGACCGGCCCTAGCGGGGGCCTCAGATACGCAGTATTTT. The V gene is TRBV5-4, the J gene TRBJ2-3, with 10 bases identical to TRBD2. V was clipped by 4 bases and J by 4 bases; unmatched bases: 12. The CDR3 runs to 17 residues. CDR1 SGHNT and CDR2 YYREEE come from the germline V gene (reference sequence).

V is TRBV15 and J is TRBJ2-7; D is uncertain. The CDR3 sequence is 14 residues long. Germline V lookup: CDR1 LNHNV, CDR2 YYDKDF (reference sequence). Trimming removed 5 bases from V and 2 bases from J, with 13 bases in between. The CDR3 region has the DNA TGTGCCACCAGCGTCCGGGCTTCGACCTACGAGCAGTACTTC. Its protein is CATSVRASTYEQYF.

The CDR3 here is CAWDSSYEQYF. The CDR3 coding sequence is TGTGCCTGGGACAGCTCCTACGAGCAGTACTTC. V gene TRBV30 combines with J gene TRBJ2-7, with TRBD1 as a possible D gene (5 bases). V lost 5 bases, J lost 0 bases, and 5 bases lay in between. CDR1 is GTSNPN, CDR2 SVGIG, per germline (reference sequence). The CDR3 extends over 11 amino acids.

In the case of this clone: The junction does not match germline at one end; this may be a read error. CDR3 nucleotides: TGTGCCAGCTCGCCACAGCCTCCGGGACAGGGTAACCACGAGCAGTACTTC. Protein: CASSPQPPGQGNHEQYF. The chain has TRBV18 and TRBJ2-7; 9 bases are shared with TRBD1. CDR3 length equals 17 residues. Germline V gene lookup returns CDR1 KGHSH and CDR2 LQKENI.

The rearrangement joins TRBV27 to TRBJ2-7; no clear D gene. V was cut by 4 bases and J by 7 bases, with 23 bases left in between. CDR3 length: 16 residues. The germline CDR1 and CDR2 sequences are MNHEY and SMNVEV (reference sequence). For the CDR3, the DNA is TGTGCCAGCAGTTCACCCCAAAAAAGCGCCCAAGGGGAGCAGTACTTC. As protein: CASSSPQKSAQGEQYF.

The chain uses TRBV4-3 and TRBJ2-2; D gene uncertain. The germline V and J ends were trimmed by 2 bases and 0 bases, with 10 bases remaining between them. The CDR3 has 16 residues. Germline V gene data show CDR1 as LGHNA and CDR2 as YSLEER. CDR3 loop: CASSQNTDPNTGELFF. CDR3 coding DNA: TGCGCCAGCAGCCAAAACACCGACCCGAACACCGGGGAGCTGTTTTTT.

The V and J genes are TRBV5-1 and TRBJ1-1, with 10 bases lining up with TRBD1. J lost 6 bases, V lost 4 bases, and 9 bases had no gene match. The CDR3 extends over 15 amino acids. Germline loops: CDR1 SGHRS, CDR2 YFSETQ. CDR3 sequence: CASSPGQGGFSEAFF. The CDR3 DNA follows: TGCGCCAGCAGCCCCGGACAGGGGGGTTTCTCTGAAGCTTTCTTT.

J is TRBJ2-7 and V is TRBV2; 11 bases fit TRBD1. Trimming removed 5 bases from V and 5 bases from J; junction bases left unmatched: 5. This CDR3 comprises 14 residues. Germline CDR1 and CDR2: SNHLY and FYNNEI. CDR3 nucleotide sequence: TGTGCCAGCAGTTGGACAGGGGGCCTGGACGAGCAGTACTTC. It is translated as CASSWTGGLDEQYF. Full variable domain (remainder filled in from reference TRBV2 and TRBJ2-7): EPEVTQTPSHQVTQMGQEVILRCVPISNHLYFYWYRQILGQKVEFLVSFYNNEISEKSEIFDDQFSVERPDGSNFTLKIRSTKLEDSAMYFCASSWTGGLDEQYFGPGTRLTVT.

The V and J genes are TRBV25-1 and TRBJ2-4; maybe TRBD1 (6 bases). The CDR3 has 15 amino acids. Germline assignment: CDR1 MGHDK and CDR2 SYGVNS. Trimming pared 6 bases from V and 0 bases from J, leaving 12 bases between. The CDR3 here is CASSPTGLAKNIQYF. CDR3 DNA: TGTGCCAGCAGCCCGACAGGCCTAGCCAAAAACATTCAGTACTTC.

The chain joins TRBV18 to TRBJ1-6, with TRBD1 as a possible D gene (6 bases). CDR1 and CDR2 (germline): KGHSH, LQKENI. Trimming took 3 bases from V and 7 from J, leaving 22 bases between them. The CDR3 is 18 amino acids. CDR3 in amino acids: CASSPREQGTGSNSPLHF. CDR3 nucleotides: TGTGCCAGCTCACCTCGGGAACAGGGAACCGGGTCGAATTCACCCCTCCACTTT.

This chain joins TRBV6-1 and TRBJ2-1; 9 nucleotides align to TRBD2. Germline lookup yields CDR1 MNHNS and CDR2 SASEGT. CDR3 size: 16 residues. Unmatched junction bases numbered 3, after V lost 3 bases and J lost 0 bases. The chain's CDR3 is CASSDYSGSSYNEQFF. In DNA, the CDR3 is TGTGCCAGCAGTGATTATAGCGGGAGCTCCTACAATGAGCAGTTCTTC.

The chain combines TRBV30 with TRBJ1-2; D is unclear. The V end lost 4 bases, the J end lost 2 bases, and 11 bases lay between the germline ends. Germline CDR1 and CDR2: GTSNPN and SVGIG (reference sequence). There are 13 residues in the CDR3. The CDR3 sequence: CAWTPVDNYGYTF. CDR3 nucleotide sequence: TGTGCCTGGACTCCCGTGGACAACTATGGCTACACCTTC.

J is TRBJ1-1 and V is TRBV27, with TRBD1 matching over 7 bases. With 5 bases clipped from V and 4 bases from J, the junction kept 7 bases outside the gene matches. This CDR3 spans 14 amino acids. Per the germline V gene, CDR1 is MNHEY and CDR2 is SMNVEV (reference sequence). CDR3 sequence (DNA): TGTGCCAGCAGTCTGCAGGGGGGTCGCACTGAAGCTTTCTTT. Its translation: CASSLQGGRTEAFF.

This chain's CDR3 is CASSYYTGPSYSPLHF. The CDR3 DNA sequence: TGTGCCAGCAGTTACTATACAGGGCCCTCTTATTCACCCCTCCACTTT. This chain links TRBV6-5 with TRBJ1-6, with a weak D call TRBD1 (6 bases). Germline loops: CDR1 MNHEY, CDR2 SVGAGI. Trimming pared 1 base from V and 8 bases from J, leaving 15 bases between. The CDR3 is 16 residues long.

There are a few counts of this clone. The genes are TRBV7-9 and TRBJ2-3, with D maybe TRBD1 (5 bases). Germline assignment: CDR1 SEHNR and CDR2 FQNEAQ (reference sequence). The CDR3 spans 14 residues. V was cut by 8 bases and J by 0 bases, with 12 bases left in between. CDR3 in DNA: TGTGCCAGCCGCGCAGGGCTTAGCACAGATACGCAGTATTTT. Its translation is CASRAGLSTDTQYF.

The V gene is TRBV19, the J gene TRBJ2-7, with 12 bases matching TRBD2. The V segment lost 6 bases and the J segment 6 bases; nucleotides outside the gene matches: 9. CDR3 length: 15 residues. Germline CDR1 reads LNHDA; CDR2 reads SQIVND (reference sequence). CDR3 nucleotide sequence: TGTGCCAGTAGGGCGTTGTCTAGCGGGGGGGGCGAGCAGTACTTC. It specifies CASRALSSGGGEQYF.

V usage is TRBV28 and J usage is TRBJ1-5; D might be TRBD1 (5 bases). Trimming took 8 bases from V and 4 from J, leaving 12 bases between them. The CDR3 spans 13 residues. Germline CDR1 and CDR2: MDHEN and SYDVKM. The DNA for the CDR3 is TGTGCCAGCGGGATAAGGGGAAATCAGCCCCAGCATTTT. Translated, it gives CASGIRGNQPQHF.

This rearrangement joins TRBV7-9 to TRBJ1-1; no definite D call. CDR3 length: 13 amino acids. Trimming removed 1 base at V and 11 bases at J, with 14 bases between. Looked up from germline, CDR1 is SEHNR and CDR2 is FQNEAQ (reference sequence). The CDR3 loop reads CASSLEEEVRAFF. Written as DNA, the CDR3 is TGTGCCAGCAGCTTAGAAGAGGAGGTACGGGCTTTCTTT.

This chain joins TRBV7-9 and TRBJ1-2; 9 bases line up with TRBD1. This CDR3 contains 17 residues. From germline, CDR1 is SEHNR and CDR2 FQNEAQ (reference sequence). The junction had 7 bases not matched to a gene; V was cut back by 1 base and J by 1 base. CDR3 amino acids: CASSLGQGVSLNYGYTF. CDR3 nucleotide sequence: TGTGCCAGCAGCTTAGGACAGGGGGTCTCTCTTAACTATGGCTACACCTTC.

The chain links TRBV7-9 to TRBJ1-1; D call uncertain. CDR1 and CDR2 (germline): SEHNR, FQNEAQ (reference sequence). The CDR3 is 12 amino acids. V lost 5 bases, J lost 3 bases, and 7 bases lay in between. CDR3 nucleotide sequence: TGTGCCAGCAGCGGGTGGGACACTGAAGCTTTCTTT. This translates into CASSGWDTEAFF.

The chain has TRBV6-6 and TRBJ1-2, with TRBD1 identical over 10 bases. J was trimmed by 5 bases and V by 2 bases; bases with no gene match: 5. The germline CDR1 and CDR2 sequences are MNHNY and SVGAGI (reference sequence). The CDR3 runs to 15 residues. In nucleotides, the CDR3 is TGTGCCAGCAGTTACCCCGGGACAGGGGAATATGGCTACACCTTC. Protein: CASSYPGTGEYGYTF.

The chain uses TRBV6-1 and TRBJ1-6, with 7 positions matching TRBD1. Germline values: CDR1 MNHNS, CDR2 SASEGT. The CDR3 is 14 residues long. Trimming at V came to 1 base and at J to 9 bases, leaving 3 bases not matched to a gene. CDR3 amino acids: CASSEEGGRSPLHF. Written as DNA, the CDR3 is TGTGCCAGCAGTGAAGAAGGGGGCCGTTCACCCCTCCACTTT.